Described below is a single TCR beta chain sequence and its context. Its specificity is unknown. The data were produced by immunoSEQ multiplex PCR, yet TCRdb's version contains in-frame clones alone and is incomplete. The data hold roughly 35,000 clones, with 82% observed a single time. This entry is derived from a study of OX40 agonist ivuxolimab in advanced cancers. Study-wide results and limits: Some of the lowest clonal expansion was seen in partial responders at 0.1-3.0 mg/kg. Researchers did not determine the expanded peripheral T cells' antigen specificity.

The CDR3 sequence is 17 residues long. The ends lost 3 bases at V and 1 base at J; junction bases unmatched: 9. Germline-derived CDR1 and CDR2 are SQVTM and ANQGSEA. This sample comprised CD4+ or CD8+ T cells sorted from blood, obtained in a trial of the OX40 agonist ivuxolimab. The genes are TRBV29-1 and TRBJ2-3; 11 positions agree with TRBD2. The receptor was isolated from an adult with an advanced solid tumor such as melanoma, head and neck, liver or kidney cancer. The CDR3 DNA sequence: TGCAGCGTTGACCCGTTGACTAGCGGGGTCCGCACAGATACGCAGTATTTT. It encodes CSVDPLTSGVRTDTQYF.